The 26 T cell receptor beta chains below come from one sample, sequenced in a study of chronic HIV infection and antiretroviral therapy. TCRdb called the 5' RACE reads again in MiXCR, with one record for every CDR3 protein. The sample carries more than 40,000 distinct CDR3 sequences, approximately 20% recorded once. Sample: peripheral blood. Receptors originate from an adult who had HIV and had not received antiretroviral therapy, or was an uninfected healthy control (not recorded which).

This clonotype was seen more than once but under ten times. The chain uses TRBV7-9 and TRBJ1-5; weak D call: TRBD1 (5 bases). The CDR3 is 14 residues long. Trimming stripped 6 bases from V and 6 bases from J, with 15 bases between. The V gene's germline CDR1 is SEHNR and CDR2 FQNEAQ (reference sequence). CDR3 DNA: TGTGCCAGCAGAGGTGATGTCGGGGGTCAGCCCCAGCATTTT. Translated, it gives CASRGDVGGQPQHF. The full variable domain, its missing parts supplied by reference TRBV7-9 and TRBJ1-5, is DTGVSQNPRHKITKRGQNVTFRCDPISEHNRLYWYRQTLGQGPEFLTYFQNEAQLEKSRLLSDRFSAERPKGSFSTLEIQRTEQGDSAMYLCASRGDVGGQPQHFGDGTRLSIL.

The rearrangement links TRBV28 to TRBJ2-1, with 9 nucleotides matching TRBD1. Germline CDR1 reads MDHEN; CDR2 reads SYDVKM. V trimming: 2 bases; J trimming: 8 bases; junction bases outside the gene matches: 1. The CDR3 sequence is 13 residues long. CDR3 loop: CASSLTGGYEQFF. CDR3 sequence (DNA): TGTGCCAGCAGTTTAACAGGGGGCTATGAGCAGTTCTTC.

This sequence joins TRBV28 and TRBJ2-4; D may match TRBD1 or TRBD2 (5 bases each). The CDR3 length is 14 residues. Trimming left V 10 bases short and J 8 bases short, with 21 bases between. Germline CDR1 MDHEN, CDR2 SYDVKM. CDR3 in DNA: TGTGCCATTAAAAGGGGTCCTAGCAGGGACATTCAGTACTTC. Its protein is CAIKRGPSRDIQYF.

This clonotype has a count of ten or more. The V call is TRBV7-8, the J call TRBJ2-7; D may be TRBD2 (6 bases). The CDR3 spans 13 residues. Between the trimmed V and J ends, which lost 1 base and 3 bases, there was a span of 7 bases. Germline V gene sequence: CDR1 SGHVS, CDR2 FQNEAQ. The CDR3 DNA reads as TGTGCCAGCAGCTTAGGGACTAACTACGAGCAGTACTTC. Protein: CASSLGTNYEQYF.

The table lists this clonotype with a few counts. The CDR3 loop reads CASSPQRVLNEQFF. CDR3 DNA sequence: TGTGCCAGCAGTCCCCAGCGGGTTCTCAATGAGCAGTTCTTC. The chain joins TRBV28 to TRBJ2-1; D possibly corresponds to TRBD2 (6 bases). V lost 5 bases and J lost 6, with 14 bases in between. The CDR3 runs to 14 residues. Germline V gene data show CDR1 as MDHEN and CDR2 as SYDVKM.

The chain employs TRBV5-4 and TRBJ2-3; 12 nucleotides agree with TRBD2. Trimming cost V 6 bases and J 0 bases; bases outside gene matches: 5. This CDR3 has 16 amino acids. Looked up from germline, CDR1 is SGHNT and CDR2 is YYREEE (reference sequence). This chain's CDR3 is CASTQGLAGSTDTQYF. Here the CDR3 DNA reads TGTGCCAGCACCCAAGGACTAGCGGGGAGCACAGATACGCAGTATTTT.

Only a few counts were recorded for this clonotype. The rearrangement joins TRBV5-6 to TRBJ2-7; unclear D gene. This CDR3 is built from 15 residues. Germline-derived CDR1 and CDR2 are SGHDT and YYEEEE. Deletions cut 0 bases from V and 1 base from J, with 11 bases between. The CDR3 sequence is CASSLVGADSYEQYF. CDR3 sequence (DNA): TGTGCCAGCAGCTTGGTAGGTGCCGATTCCTACGAGCAGTACTTC. The entire variable domain, with the rest obtained from reference TRBV5-6 and TRBJ2-7, is as follows: DAGVTQSPTHLIKTRGQQVTLRCSPKSGHDTVSWYQQALGQGPQFIFQYYEEEERQRGNFPDRFSGHQFPNYSSELNVNALLLGDSALYLCASSLVGADSYEQYFGPGTRLTVT.

The V call is TRBV10-3, the J call TRBJ2-3; D remains ambiguous. Germline V gene data show CDR1 as ENHRY and CDR2 as SYGVKD. V was clipped by 6 bases and J by 7 bases, with 14 bases between them. CDR3 length: 13 amino acids. The chain's CDR3 is CAISPQGSNTQYF. CDR3 sequence (DNA): TGTGCCATCAGCCCCCAAGGGTCCAATACGCAGTATTTT.

The rearrangement links TRBV11-2 to TRBJ2-3, with 10 bases fitting TRBD2. Germline CDR1 and CDR2: SGHAT and FQNNGV. The CDR3 length is 14 residues. Trimming at V came to 3 bases and at J to 4 bases, leaving 1 base not matched to a gene. CDR3 loop: CASSFLAGADTQYF. The CDR3 region has the DNA TGTGCCAGCAGCTTCCTAGCGGGAGCAGATACGCAGTATTTT.

J is TRBJ2-3 and V is TRBV7-9, with 14 bases lining up with TRBD2. Unmatched junction bases numbered 12, after V lost 1 base and J lost 6 bases. There are 19 residues in the CDR3. Germline CDR1 SEHNR, CDR2 FQNEAQ (reference sequence). CDR3 residues: CASSLESPGLAGVTDTQYF. The CDR3 DNA is TGTGCCAGCAGCTTAGAATCACCGGGACTAGCGGGAGTAACCGATACGCAGTATTTT. The full variable domain, completed using reference TRBV7-9 and TRBJ2-3, is DTGVSQNPRHKITKRGQNVTFRCDPISEHNRLYWYRQTLGQGPEFLTYFQNEAQLEKSRLLSDRFSAERPKGSFSTLEIQRTEQGDSAMYLCASSLESPGLAGVTDTQYFGPGTRLTVL.

The J gene is TRBJ1-1, the V gene TRBV5-1, with TRBD1 as a possible D gene (5 bases). V lost 0 bases and J 1 base, leaving 10 bases between the germline ends. The CDR3 covers 15 residues. Germline CDR1 is SGHRS and CDR2 is YFSETQ. The CDR3 bases are TGCGCCAGCAGCTTGGTCCCAGGGTGGAACACTGAAGCTTTCTTT. It translates to CASSLVPGWNTEAFF.

The gene calls are TRBV28 and TRBJ1-5; D gene ambiguous. The CDR3 extends over 17 amino acids. CDR1 and CDR2 (germline): MDHEN, SYDVKM. The V and J ends lost 5 bases and 3 bases respectively, with 20 bases between them. CDR3 residues: CASSPVGVTRINQPQHF. CDR3 DNA sequence: TGTGCCAGCAGTCCAGTCGGTGTGACAAGGATCAATCAGCCCCAGCATTTT.

The chain carries TRBV9 and TRBJ2-1; TRBD1 or TRBD2 may be the D gene (6 bases each). Trimming pared 1 base from V and 12 bases from J, leaving 23 bases between. CDR3 size: 16 residues. Germline V gene sequence: CDR1 SGDLS, CDR2 YYNGEE. DNA for the CDR3: TGTGCCAGCAGCGTACTCGCGGAGGGGGTTCGGGGTGGGCAGTTCTTC. Amino acids: CASSVLAEGVRGGQFF.

The chain links TRBV29-1 to TRBJ2-7; unclear D gene. CDR1 SQVTM and CDR2 ANQGSEA come from the germline V gene. Trimming took off 4 bases at V and 0 bases at J, with 10 bases between the two ends. This CDR3 is 13 amino acids long. Here the CDR3 DNA reads TGCAGCGTTGTGGGGTGGAGCTCCTACGAGCAGTACTTC. The encoded protein is CSVVGWSSYEQYF.

This chain links TRBV28 with TRBJ1-5; a weak D match, TRBD1 (6 bases). This CDR3 has 15 residues. Germline CDR1 is MDHEN and CDR2 is SYDVKM. Deletions cut 7 bases from V and 7 bases from J, with 20 bases between. CDR3 in amino acids: CASNPTGKDGQPQHF. The CDR3 coding sequence is TGTGCCAGCAACCCCACAGGGAAGGACGGCCAGCCCCAGCATTTT.

This clonotype has a handful of counts. V gene TRBV4-1 combines with J gene TRBJ2-1; 10 bases match TRBD2. CDR1 and CDR2 from the germline V gene are MGHRA and YSYEKL. The CDR3 has 14 residues. J lost 5 bases, V lost 4 bases, and 2 bases had no gene match. The CDR3 region has the DNA TGCGCCAGCAGCCTTGGGACTAGCGACAATGAGCAGTTCTTC. Translated, it gives CASSLGTSDNEQFF.

This clonotype was observed a few times. This sequence joins TRBV4-1 and TRBJ2-1; D remains ambiguous. Germline CDR1 reads MGHRA; CDR2 reads YSYEKL. CDR3 length: 11 amino acids. The V end lost 5 bases, the J end lost 10 bases, and 9 bases lay between the germline ends. CDR3 DNA: TGCGCCAGCAGCTCCTGGACCGAGCAGTTCTTC. Protein: CASSSWTEQFF.

The chain joins TRBV10-3 to TRBJ2-1; D could derive from TRBD1 or TRBD2 (5 bases each). Germline assignment: CDR1 ENHRY and CDR2 SYGVKD. V shed 3 bases and J shed 10 bases, with 10 bases lying between them. There are 12 residues in the CDR3. The CDR3 sequence: CAISERGGEQFF. The CDR3 DNA reads as TGTGCCATCAGTGAAAGGGGCGGGGAGCAGTTCTTC.

In this sample, this clonotype turned up a few times. The chain employs TRBV2 and TRBJ2-1; 10 positions agree with TRBD1. V gave up 10 bases and J gave up 1 base; unmatched junction bases: 4. The CDR3 length is 14 residues. Germline V gene sequence: CDR1 SNHLY, CDR2 FYNNEI. Here the CDR3 reads CAIPGQGSYNEQFF. CDR3 nucleotides: TGTGCCATACCGGGACAGGGGTCCTACAATGAGCAGTTCTTC.

V gene TRBV29-1 combines with J gene TRBJ2-6; D might be TRBD2 (5 bases). V was cut by 7 bases and J by 0 bases, with 19 bases left in between. The CDR3 sequence is 17 residues long. From germline, CDR1 is SQVTM and CDR2 ANQGSEA. The CDR3 bases are TGCAGCGCCCGCCTGGTAGGGAGCACCTCTGGGGCCAACGTCCTGACTTTC. This gives the protein CSARLVGSTSGANVLTF.

The chain links TRBV20-1 to TRBJ2-1, with TRBD2 matching 10 bases. Germline V gene data show CDR1 as DFQATT and CDR2 as SNEGSKA (reference sequence). CDR3 length equals 15 residues. The V and J ends lost 6 bases and 2 bases, in that order; junction bases with no gene match: 7. For the CDR3, the DNA is TGCAGTGCCCCGATAGCGGGAGGACCCTACAATGAGCAGTTCTTC. It translates to CSAPIAGGPYNEQFF.

This clonotype was recorded many times. V and J are TRBV9 and TRBJ2-7; 11 nucleotides line up with TRBD2. There are 13 residues in the CDR3. Germline CDR1 reads SGDLS; CDR2 reads YYNGEE. V was clipped by 2 bases and J by 10 bases; unmatched bases: 5. CDR3 protein: CASSVGTSGIQYF. The CDR3 DNA is TGTGCCAGCAGCGTTGGGACTAGCGGAATTCAGTACTTC.

The chain uses TRBV27 and TRBJ2-5; no reliable D call. Germline V gene lookup returns CDR1 MNHEY and CDR2 SMNVEV (reference sequence). The V end was cut by 5 bases, the J end by 2 bases, with 9 bases between. The CDR3 runs 13 residues. The CDR3 protein is CASSLQVQETQYF. CDR3 DNA sequence: TGTGCCAGCAGTCTTCAGGTACAAGAGACCCAGTACTTC.

This clonotype was recorded many times. The chain employs TRBV6-4 and TRBJ1-1; D is possibly TRBD1 (6 bases). The length of the CDR3 is 14 residues. The germline V gene encodes CDR1 MRHNA and CDR2 SNTAGT. V gave up 3 bases and J gave up 1 base, with 9 bases separating them. CDR3 residues: CASSETGQNTEAFF. The DNA of the CDR3 is TGTGCCAGCAGTGAAACAGGGCAGAACACTGAAGCTTTCTTT.

V is TRBV28 and J is TRBJ1-4; tentative D call: TRBD1 (5 bases). CDR1 is MDHEN and CDR2 is SYDVKM in the germline V gene. This CDR3 is built from 13 residues. With 3 bases removed from V and 6 bases from J, the gap between germline ends came to 8 bases. CDR3 residues: CASSFGGDEKLFF. The CDR3 nucleotides are TGTGCCAGCAGTTTCGGGGGGGATGAAAAACTGTTTTTT.

This chain joins TRBV20-1 and TRBJ1-5, with D maybe TRBD1 (5 bases). Germline lookup yields CDR1 DFQATT and CDR2 SNEGSKA (reference sequence). The CDR3 contains 14 residues. The V end lost 1 base, the J end lost 4 bases, and 11 bases lay between the germline ends. The CDR3 DNA is TGCAGTGCTAGAGTTGCTCGGGGGAATCAGCCCCAGCATTTT. Amino acids: CSARVARGNQPQHF.